A single sample gave rise to the 8 T cell receptor beta chains below, sequenced in a study of human T cells and chemical hapten exposure. Documented time point: patch test 1, 2 weeks after DPC sensitization. Documented treatment: therapeutic diphenylcyclopropenone sensitization with weekly scalp DPC. TCRdb passed the RACE reads through MiXCR, listing each CDR3 protein once. This sample has roughly 190,000 distinct CDR3 sequences; approximately 20% occur once, and the top ten carry about 6.7%. Source: whole blood, taken in connection with sensitization to the hapten diphenylcyclopropenone (DPC). The receptor source for this set is a woman aged 45 to 65 with alopecia areata. Some clones in this sample may be carry-over from other donors' samples.

The sample holds a few counts of this clonotype. The J gene is TRBJ2-5, the V gene TRBV2; D unclear. The V end lost 2 bases, the J end lost 5 bases, and 9 bases lay between the germline ends. The CDR3 runs 13 residues. Germline CDR1 is SNHLY and CDR2 is FYNNEI. CDR3 sequence (DNA): TGTGCCAGCAGTGAATCTGTGCCGGAGACCCAGTACTTC. Its translation is CASSESVPETQYF. Full variable domain (remainder filled in from reference TRBV2 and TRBJ2-5): EPEVTQTPSHQVTQMGQEVILRCVPISNHLYFYWYRQILGQKVEFLVSFYNNEISEKSEIFDDQFSVERPDGSNFTLKIRSTKLEDSAMYFCASSESVPETQYFGPGTRLLVL.

J is TRBJ1-2 and V is TRBV6-5, with 8 positions matching TRBD1. Per the germline V gene, CDR1 is MNHEY and CDR2 is SVGAGI. There are 16 residues in the CDR3. The V gene end was trimmed by 6 bases and the J gene end by 8 bases; junction bases not matched to a gene: 17. CDR3 amino acids: CASSRQGSAGWRGYTF. The CDR3 DNA sequence: TGTGCCAGCAGCCGACAGGGGTCCGCAGGTTGGAGGGGCTACACCTTC.

The chain has TRBV7-6 and TRBJ1-1, with a possible D match to TRBD1 (5 bases). Germline-derived CDR1 and CDR2 are SGHVS and FNYEAQ. The length of the CDR3 is 14 residues. Deletions cut 6 bases from V and 4 bases from J, with 15 bases between. The CDR3: CASRDWDGATEAFF. CDR3 coding DNA: TGTGCCAGCAGAGATTGGGACGGGGCCACTGAAGCTTTCTTT.

The chain uses TRBV14 and TRBJ1-3; weak D call: TRBD1 (5 bases). V dropped 0 bases and J dropped 0 bases, with 9 bases sitting between them. The CDR3 is made up of 16 amino acids. Germline lookup yields CDR1 SGHDN and CDR2 FVKESK. The CDR3 region is CASSQDGGFSGNTIYF. For the CDR3, the DNA is TGTGCCAGCAGCCAAGATGGGGGGTTCTCTGGAAACACCATATATTTT. Filled out from reference TRBV14 and TRBJ1-3, the complete variable domain reads EAGVTQFPSHSVIEKGQTVTLRCDPISGHDNLYWYRRVMGKEIKFLLHFVKESKQDESGMPNNRFLAERTGGTYSTLKVQPAELEDSGVYFCASSQDGGFSGNTIYFGEGSWLTVV.

V usage is TRBV20-1 and J usage is TRBJ1-5, with unresolved D. Germline V CDR1 and CDR2: DFQATT, SNEGSKA (reference sequence). The V end was cut by 2 bases, the J end by 4 bases, with 12 bases between. This CDR3 has 14 residues. CDR3 residues: CSARIGERNQPQHF. CDR3 DNA sequence: TGCAGTGCTAGAATAGGTGAGAGAAATCAGCCCCAGCATTTT.

This clonotype was counted only a few times. The J gene is TRBJ2-5, the V gene TRBV5-1, with TRBD1 as a possible D gene (5 bases). Germline V gene data show CDR1 as SGHRS and CDR2 as YFSETQ. V lost 5 bases and J lost 0, with 11 bases in between. The CDR3 covers 14 residues. The CDR3: CASRRQTNQETQYF. The CDR3 DNA sequence: TGCGCCAGCAGGAGACAGACGAACCAAGAGACCCAGTACTTC. The full variable domain, rest sourced from reference TRBV5-1 and TRBJ2-5, is KAGVTQTPRYLIKTRGQQVTLSCSPISGHRSVSWYQQTPGQGLQFLFEYFSETQRNKGNFPGRFSGRQFSNSRSEMNVSTLELGDSALYLCASRRQTNQETQYFGPGTRLLVL.

The J gene is TRBJ2-1, the V gene TRBV15; tentatively, D is TRBD1 (6 bases). Trimming removed 2 bases at V and 11 bases at J, with 16 bases between. Germline CDR1 and CDR2: LNHNV and YYDKDF (reference sequence). The CDR3 contains 14 residues. The CDR3 sequence: CATSRKGVSVQQFF. The CDR3 DNA reads as TGTGCCACCAGCAGAAAGGGGGTCAGCGTCCAGCAGTTCTTC.

V and J are TRBV27 and TRBJ2-1, with D perhaps matching TRBD1 (5 bases). The V gene's germline CDR1 is MNHEY and CDR2 SMNVEV (reference sequence). The V and J ends lost 3 bases and 5 bases respectively, with 8 bases between them. This CDR3 is built from 13 residues. The CDR3, as DNA: TGTGCCAGCAGTTTCAACAGGCACAATGAGCAGTTCTTC. Residues: CASSFNRHNEQFF.